Below, one T cell receptor (beta chain) is given with its context. A read error may explain this, as a much larger clone is one base away. The data derive from a study of blood T cells in healthy people across ages. As for the study in general: With template switching, about one barcoded beta molecule was captured per two T cells.

The CDR3 sequence is 15 residues long. Looked up from germline, CDR1 is MNHEY and CDR2 is SVGAGI. A second PCR, run for about 6 to 11 cycles, used a sample-barcoded 5' primer plus a J-beta primer mix. All cDNA molecules were each tagged by a template-switch adaptor with 12 random nucleotides. From the 5' RACE reads, TCRdb called clonotypes with MiXCR, one entry per CDR3 protein. Among more than 900,000 distinct CDR3 sequences, almost 30% were seen once, and the ten largest hold roughly a tenth. This sample also appeared in a second study, on T cells of mothers and their children. That source reports: The search for persistent microchimeric T cell clones detected none.

The receptor's source is a woman aged 40 to 50 in good health. The V call is TRBV6-5, the J call TRBJ2-2; 9 bases map to TRBD1. Sequenced sample: blood. The CDR3 here is CASSRQGVNTGERFF. In nucleotides, the CDR3 is TGTGCCAGCAGCCGACAGGGGGTGAACACCGGGGAGCGGTTTTTT.